This passage covers 24 T cell receptor beta chains from one sample sequenced in a study of memory CD4+ T cells and cytomegalovirus serostatus. The sort gate was single viable CD3+CD4+CD8-CD45RO+ cells for memory CD4+ T cells. Profiled with immunoSEQ multiplex PCR; TCRdb holds only in-frame clones, not every one. The sample has approximately 46,000 clones, over 70% seen once. The sequenced sample consisted of memory CD4+ T cells from blood. These receptors were collected from an adult in good health and CMV-seronegative.

The gene calls are TRBV6-1 and TRBJ1-2, with a possible D match to TRBD1 (6 bases). This CDR3 contains 15 residues. V lost 0 bases and J lost 4, with 12 bases in between. CDR1 is MNHNS, CDR2 SASEGT, per germline. CDR3 region: CASSEALGGLYGYTF. For the CDR3, the DNA is TGTGCCAGCAGTGAAGCGCTTGGGGGCCTCTATGGCTACACCTTC.

This clone has a single count. V usage is TRBV14 and J usage is TRBJ1-2; D is unresolved. Trimming stripped 4 bases from V and 4 bases from J, with 10 bases between. Germline lookup yields CDR1 SGHDN and CDR2 FVKESK. CDR3 size: 13 residues. The CDR3 nucleotides are TGTGCCAGCAGCCCAGATTACAGCTATGGCTACACCTTC. The encoded protein is CASSPDYSYGYTF. Supplemented by reference TRBV14 and TRBJ1-2, the full variable domain reads EAGVTQFPSHSVIEKGQTVTLRCDPISGHDNLYWYRRVMGKEIKFLLHFVKESKQDESGMPNNRFLAERTGGTYSTLKVQPAELEDSGVYFCASSPDYSYGYTFGSGTRLTVV.

This sequence joins TRBV7-6 and TRBJ2-3, with 8 bases lining up with TRBD2. The ends lost 8 bases at V and 5 bases at J; junction bases unmatched: 3. Looked up from germline, CDR1 is SGHVS and CDR2 is FNYEAQ. The length of the CDR3 is 12 residues. Here the CDR3 reads CASSRGGDTQYF. The CDR3, as DNA: TGTGCCAGCTCCCGGGGGGGAGATACGCAGTATTTT.

As concerns this clone: The sample carries other DNA sequences with the same CDR3. The rearrangement uses TRBV18 and TRBJ1-4; no definite D call. Germline assignment: CDR1 KGHSH and CDR2 LQKENI. The CDR3 spans 12 residues. The V end was cut by 1 base, the J end by 8 bases, with 5 bases between. The DNA for the CDR3 is TGTGCCAGCTCACCACTGGGAGAAAAACTGTTTTTT. This sequence encodes CASSPLGEKLFF. The variable domain in full, completed from reference TRBV18 and TRBJ1-4, reads NAGVMQNPRHLVRRRGQEARLRCSPMKGHSHVYWYRQLPEEGLKFMVYLQKENIIDESGMPKERFSAEFPKEGPSILRIQQVVRGDSAAYFCASSPLGEKLFFGSGTQLSVL.

V is TRBV20-1 and J is TRBJ1-4; D remains ambiguous. Germline V gene lookup returns CDR1 DFQATT and CDR2 SNEGSKA (reference sequence). This CDR3 comprises 11 residues. V was shortened by 6 bases and J by 7 bases, with 9 bases between the two germline ends. CDR3 amino acids: CSAQRGEKLFF. DNA of the CDR3: TGCAGTGCCCAGCGGGGTGAAAAACTGTTTTTT.

The rearrangement uses TRBV4-3 and TRBJ2-7, with 7 bases that match TRBD1. Looked up from germline, CDR1 is LGHNA and CDR2 is YSLEER. V lost 3 bases and J lost 3; bases outside the gene matches: 8. The CDR3 consists of 15 residues. CDR3 nucleotide sequence: TGCGCCAGCAGCCATCGACAGGGATCGGACTACGAGCAGTACTTC. It specifies CASSHRQGSDYEQYF.

This chain links TRBV27 with TRBJ1-6; D is unclear. V gave up 5 bases and J gave up 8 bases, with 28 bases separating them. CDR1 and CDR2 (germline): MNHEY, SMNVEV (reference sequence). This CDR3 region has 19 residues. The CDR3 DNA reads as TGTGCCAGCAGTGTGCTAGTTGGCGGAGTCCAAGGTTATTATTCACCCCTCCACTTT. This codes for CASSVLVGGVQGYYSPLHF.

V gene TRBV5-8 combines with J gene TRBJ2-3; 10 bases are shared with TRBD1. V was clipped by 2 bases and J by 4 bases; unmatched bases: 4. From germline, CDR1 is SGHTS and CDR2 YDEGEE. This CDR3 has 15 residues. The chain's CDR3 is CASSFGQGDADTQYF. CDR3 DNA sequence: TGTGCCAGCAGCTTTGGACAGGGGGACGCAGATACGCAGTATTTT.

The CDR3 DNA reads TGTGCCAGCAGGCTACAGGGTAACACTGAAGCTTTCTTT. It specifies CASRLQGNTEAFF. The chain combines TRBV7-2 with TRBJ1-1, with a weak D call TRBD1 (6 bases). Per the germline V gene, CDR1 is SGHTA and CDR2 is FQGNSA. V lost 6 bases to trimming and J lost 2 bases, with 10 bases between them. The CDR3 has 13 amino acids. The variable domain in full, with the rest retrieved from reference TRBV7-2 and TRBJ1-1, is GAGVSQSPSNKVTEKGKDVELRCDPISGHTALYWYRQSLGQGLEFLIYFQGNSAPDKSGLPSDRFSAERTGGSVSTLTIQRTQQEDSAVYLCASRLQGNTEAFFGQGTRLTVV.

This chain links TRBV18 with TRBJ2-3; D ambiguous. The CDR3 totals 15 residues. Germline V lookup: CDR1 KGHSH, CDR2 LQKENI. V was shortened by 2 bases and J by 2 bases, with 11 bases between the two germline ends. This chain's CDR3 is CASSPSLGNTDTQYF. The CDR3 DNA is TGTGCCAGCTCACCAAGTTTGGGGAACACAGATACGCAGTATTTT.

The V call is TRBV11-2, the J call TRBJ2-2, with D possibly TRBD1 on 5 matching bases. CDR3 length: 15 residues. Trimming took 5 bases from V and 6 from J, leaving 16 bases between them. Germline V gene sequence: CDR1 SGHAT, CDR2 FQNNGV. The CDR3 nucleotides are TGTGCCAGCAGCCTTCCAGGGTCATCCCCCGGGGAGCTGTTTTTT. Translated: CASSLPGSSPGELFF.

The rearrangement links TRBV6-1 to TRBJ1-5; unclear D gene. This CDR3 comprises 13 residues. Germline CDR1 is MNHNS and CDR2 is SASEGT. The V end lost 6 bases, the J end lost 0 bases, and 6 bases lay between the germline ends. CDR3 in DNA: TGTGCCAGCAGACAATATAGCAATCAGCCCCAGCATTTT. Translated: CASRQYSNQPQHF.

V and J are TRBV11-2 and TRBJ2-1, with D possibly TRBD2 on 7 matching bases. V lost 3 bases to trimming and J lost 10 bases, with 16 bases between them. Per germline, CDR1 SGHAT and CDR2 FQNNGV. The CDR3 extends over 14 amino acids. In DNA, the CDR3 is TGTGCCAGCAGCTTTGAGGGGGGGCCCATGGAGCAGTTCTTC. This encodes CASSFEGGPMEQFF.

The CDR3 reads CASSLLSRGLNSNQPQHF. CDR3 in DNA: TGCGCCAGCAGTCTCCTTAGCAGGGGGCTCAATAGCAATCAGCCCCAGCATTTT. The chain links TRBV23-1 to TRBJ1-5; 8 positions agree with TRBD1. TRBV23-1 is labeled an ORF, and its function is uncertain. Trimming removed 4 bases from V and 0 bases from J; junction bases left unmatched: 11. The CDR3 contains 18 residues.

This chain joins TRBV27 and TRBJ1-3, with unresolved D. Trimming stripped 8 bases from V and 7 bases from J, with 15 bases between. This CDR3 has 13 amino acids. Germline lookup yields CDR1 MNHEY and CDR2 SMNVEV (reference sequence). This chain's CDR3 is CASAAGNSNTIYF. Here the CDR3 DNA reads TGTGCCAGCGCCGCCGGTAATAGCAACACCATATATTTT.

This clone was picked up one time. The chain joins TRBV9 to TRBJ2-5, with 8 bases identical to TRBD2. Germline V gene data show CDR1 as SGDLS and CDR2 as YYNGEE. This CDR3 has 15 amino acids. Germline trimming cut 4 bases from V and 1 base from J; bases unmatched to any gene: 6. Written as DNA, the CDR3 is TGTGCCAGCAGCCCCCAACTAGCGGCCCAAGAGACCCAGTACTTC. This encodes CASSPQLAAQETQYF.

The rearrangement joins TRBV7-9 to TRBJ1-2; TRBD1 might be the D (5 bases). This CDR3 comprises 12 residues. V was clipped by 5 bases and J by 5 bases, with 9 bases between them. The germline CDR1 and CDR2 sequences are SEHNR and FQNEAQ (reference sequence). Here the CDR3 DNA reads TGTGCCAGCAGCCCCGACAGATATGGCTACACCTTC. Its translation: CASSPDRYGYTF.

This chain uses TRBV2 with TRBJ1-2; TRBD1 agrees at 9 bases. This CDR3 contains 13 residues. From germline, CDR1 is SNHLY and CDR2 FYNNEI. The V segment lost 8 bases and the J segment 4 bases; nucleotides outside the gene matches: 5. CDR3 nucleotides: TGTGCCAGCCCGGACAGGGGCGGCTATGGCTACACCTTC. It encodes CASPDRGGYGYTF.

There are a few counts of this clone. This rearrangement joins TRBV18 to TRBJ1-1; tentative D call: TRBD1 (5 bases). V was pared by 2 bases and J by 1 base, with 11 bases between. Germline lookup yields CDR1 KGHSH and CDR2 LQKENI. This CDR3 contains 15 residues. CDR3 nucleotides: TGTGCCAGCTCACCATACCCTACAGGGAACACTGAAGCTTTCTTT. It codes for CASSPYPTGNTEAFF.

This CDR3 reads CASSSAVTGGLGRTEAFF. CDR3 coding DNA: TGTGCCAGCAGCAGCGCCGTTACAGGGGGCTTAGGGCGGACTGAAGCTTTCTTT. The chain combines TRBV5-4 with TRBJ1-1; 9 bases agree with TRBD1. This CDR3 has 18 residues. V shed 4 bases, J shed 5 bases, and the junction held 18 bases outside the gene matches. The germline V gene encodes CDR1 SGHNT and CDR2 YYREEE (reference sequence).

The V gene is TRBV19, the J gene TRBJ2-7, with a tentative D call TRBD1 (5 bases). Germline V gives CDR1 LNHDA, CDR2 SQIVND (reference sequence). The CDR3 loop spans 14 amino acids. Trimming removed 3 bases from V and 0 bases from J, with 9 bases in between. CDR3 nucleotides: TGTGCCAGTAGTATGTCCAGGGCCTCCTACGAGCAGTACTTC. It encodes CASSMSRASYEQYF.

The chain recombines TRBV6-1 with TRBJ1-4; 7 nucleotides line up with TRBD1. Germline V gene data show CDR1 as MNHNS and CDR2 as SASEGT. Trimming removed 7 bases from V and 5 bases from J; junction bases left unmatched: 7. This CDR3 is 14 amino acids long. This CDR3 is CASTSTGLNEKLFF. CDR3 DNA: TGTGCCAGCACTTCGACAGGGTTGAATGAAAAACTGTTTTTT.

This clone was recorded a few times. The same CDR3 is also encoded by other DNA sequences in this sample. The gene calls are TRBV5-1 and TRBJ1-1; D is ambiguous. V lost 0 bases and J 5 bases, leaving 11 bases between the germline ends. The CDR3 contains 14 residues. Germline CDR1 is SGHRS and CDR2 is YFSETQ. The CDR3 DNA follows: TGCGCCAGCAGCTTGGCCCGGGGTCGGACTGAAGCTTTCTTT. This encodes CASSLARGRTEAFF.

This chain uses TRBV5-1 with TRBJ2-3; D not certain. The CDR3 runs to 14 residues. V was shortened by 0 bases and J by 3 bases, with 8 bases between the two germline ends. From germline, CDR1 is SGHRS and CDR2 YFSETQ. Here the CDR3 reads CASSLAGGTDTQYF. For the CDR3, the DNA is TGCGCCAGCAGCTTGGCCGGTGGGACAGATACGCAGTATTTT.